The clone carrying this T cell receptor (beta chain) turned up a few times. Produced via immunoSEQ multiplex PCR; TCRdb's table is partial and in-frame only. The table records around 6,000 clones, approximately 73% of them present only once. Trimming pared 5 bases from V and 2 bases from J, leaving 6 bases between. This CDR3 contains 12 residues. The V gene's germline CDR1 is SNHLY and CDR2 FYNNEI. The source of the sample is a study of immune evolution from preneoplasia to lung adenocarcinoma. Study details: HLA loss of heterozygosity: roughly 6.6% AIS, about 14% MIA, roughly 35% ADC, none AAH.

The receptor was isolated from an older donor with lung adenocarcinoma. The V gene is TRBV2, the J gene TRBJ2-5; D is unclear. The material sequenced was FFPE lung adenocarcinoma in situ tissue. As DNA, the CDR3 is TGTGCCAGCAGTCTAGTACAAGAGACCCAGTACTTC. It specifies CASSLVQETQYF.